This TCR beta chain was documented in a study of vaccination effects on CD4 cells after COVID-19. Viral peptide pool expansion of antigen-specific CD4+ T cells preceded sequencing in the ViraFEST assay. Investigators separated out CD4+ T cells once 10 days of culture had passed. Absence of prior SARS-CoV-2 infection characterized the vaccine recipients, who showed negative nucleocapsid antibodies. Fresh IL-2-containing medium replaced half the medium on days 3 and 7. In its sample, this clone was seen once. Its target is not known. The repertoire was sequenced with immunoSEQ multiplex PCR; TCRdb's copy has only in-frame clones and lacks some. This table holds about 22,000 clones, roughly 75% found once. Germline V gene lookup returns CDR1 SEHNR and CDR2 FQNEAQ (reference sequence). CDR3 size: 16 residues. V shed 1 base and J shed 4 bases, with 14 bases lying between them.

The rearrangement links TRBV7-9 to TRBJ2-1, with TRBD2 as a possible D gene (5 bases). Sequenced here: CD4+ T cells from PBMCs cultured with HCoV-NL63 spike peptides, sampled before COVID-19 vaccination. The clonotype was recovered from a human donor who received a COVID-19 vaccine. The CDR3 sequence is CASSLGTVYSYNEQFF. As DNA, the CDR3 is TGTGCCAGCAGCTTAGGGACTGTCTATTCGTACAATGAGCAGTTCTTC.